A single T cell receptor (beta chain) is shown here with its context. This clone's antigen is unknown. No base-level quality is on record; no much larger clone is a single base apart. Healthy HIV-negative adults with no recently reported acute infections or vaccinations were included as donors. All donors were Caucasian adults living in Nashville, Tennessee, USA. In the unsorted samples, roughly 90 million PBMCs were counted, and genomic DNA was extracted using the QIAamp DNA Blood Mini kit. Blood was collected by leukapheresis, and PBMCs were isolated by Ficoll-Histopaque density gradient centrifugation and then cryopreserved in liquid nitrogen vapor phase. These data belong to a study of shared clonotypes between healthy human individuals (dated by TCRdb to 2018 to 2020). A note on the overall study: A few men and a couple of women, aged 18 to 49 years, made up the cohort. Blood TCR repertoires of five healthy adults were deeply sequenced to estimate repertoire size and the extent of clonotype sharing between individuals. To increase sequencing depth and limit assay-specific biases, different laboratories used diverse techniques to prepare libraries and sequence TCR repertoires. Each donor's leukapheresis produced roughly between roughly 0.85 and 10 billion PBMCs. On the study overall, not on this receptor specifically: Pairwise subsampling led to the expectation that sequencing depth would affect the degree of clonotype sharing among donors. Sampling was restricted to blood, and TCR repertoires in tissues likely differ from the TCR repertoires found in blood. The small number of donors limited the genetic and exposure-history diversity represented.

Clipping removes 6 bases from V and 5 bases from J, with 5 as the unmatched junction base count. The germline V gene specifies MDHEN as CDR1 and SYDVKM as CDR2. Its CDR3 holds 13 amino acids, cysteine through phenylalanine. The sequence is cut down to CDR3 DNA, 39 bases in frame from base 1. Using the deep immunoSEQ assay, TCR CDR3 regions were amplified from genomic DNA by multiplex PCR. Genomic DNA extracted from each cell subset was distributed evenly over all wells of several immunoSEQ 96-well plates, and each plate served as one replicate. For unsorted PBMC, approximately 300 ng of genomic DNA, equivalent to about 32,000 T cell genomes, went into each replicate PCR. Genomic DNA from unsorted PBMC was sequenced over ten immunoSEQ deep assay plates. Purified libraries were measured with a Qubit 3.0 fluorometer, size-checked on a Bioanalyzer 2100, and measured again with the KAPA Library Quantification kit. A separate single-read 150-cycle Illumina NextSeq 550 flow cell was used to sequence each immunoSEQ 96-well plate. The study's processing was this. Because only junctional sequences without quality scores were contained in the immunoSEQ output, filtering matching that applied to full-length reads could not be performed. Sequences were annotated with PyIR, a Python wrapper for IgBLAST v1.9, and V/J genes and CDR3 were assigned using IMGT germline references. Reads were filtered out if the reads had weak V/J assignments (E-value above 1e-6), no CDR3, stop codons, out-of-frame junctions, or ambiguous translated residues. V3J clonotypes were defined as sequences sharing the same inferred V gene, J gene, and CDR3 amino acid sequence. To compute the percentage overlap between repertoires, the number of shared unique clonotypes was divided by the size of the smaller repertoire. Repertoire richness was assessed with RTK rarefaction, the Chao1 estimator, and Recon v2.1 estimates of unobserved clonotypes. The table was pulled from immuneACCESS by TCRdb, which kept in-frame rearrangements only. Such tables lose some clones; where checked, under half of the loss comes from unresolved V genes, and the rest has no known cause. V and J calls plus clone size are reproduced from that table; the DNA served to infer D and trimming. Counted in this sample were fewer than 600,000 clones; more than 70% of them appeared once. 12% of the sample is in the top ten clones.

This sequence uses TRBV28 and TRBJ2-5, with 8 central nucleotides matching TRBD1. The sequence was collected from a middle-aged woman in good health. Some clones in this sample may be carry-over from other donors' samples. The material sequenced was PBMCs. The bases are TGTGCCAGCAGGCCGACAGGGGCCGAGACCCAGTACTTC. It encodes CASRPTGAETQYF.